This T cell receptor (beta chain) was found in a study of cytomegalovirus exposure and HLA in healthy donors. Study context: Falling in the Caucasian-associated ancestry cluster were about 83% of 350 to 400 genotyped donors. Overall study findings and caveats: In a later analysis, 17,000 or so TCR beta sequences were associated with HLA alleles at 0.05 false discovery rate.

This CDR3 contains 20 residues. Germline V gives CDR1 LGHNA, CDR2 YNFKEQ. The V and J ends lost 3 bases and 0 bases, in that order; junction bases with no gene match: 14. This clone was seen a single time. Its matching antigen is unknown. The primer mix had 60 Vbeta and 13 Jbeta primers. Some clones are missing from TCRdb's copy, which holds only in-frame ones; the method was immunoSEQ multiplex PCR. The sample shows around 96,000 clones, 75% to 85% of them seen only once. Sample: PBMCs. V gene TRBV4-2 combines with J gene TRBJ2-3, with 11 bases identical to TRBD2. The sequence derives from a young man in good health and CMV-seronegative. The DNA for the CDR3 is TGTGCCAGCAGCCACTCCGGCCTAGCGGGGGGTCGCACTAGCACAGATACGCAGTATTTT. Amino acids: CASSHSGLAGGRTSTDTQYF.